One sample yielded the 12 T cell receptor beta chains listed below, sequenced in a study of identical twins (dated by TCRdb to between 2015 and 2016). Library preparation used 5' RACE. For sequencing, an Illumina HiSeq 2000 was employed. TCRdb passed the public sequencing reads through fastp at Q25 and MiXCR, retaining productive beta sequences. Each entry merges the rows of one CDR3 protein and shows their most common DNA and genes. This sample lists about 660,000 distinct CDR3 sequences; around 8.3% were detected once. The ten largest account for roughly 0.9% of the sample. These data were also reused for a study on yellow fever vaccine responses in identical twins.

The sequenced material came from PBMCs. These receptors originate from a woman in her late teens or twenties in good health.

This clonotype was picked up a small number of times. The CDR3 here is CASSFRVAYEQYF. For the CDR3, the DNA is TGCGCCAGCAGCTTTAGGGTTGCCTACGAGCAGTACTTC. This chain connects TRBV5-1 to TRBJ2-7; D is undetermined. Trimming cost V 2 bases and J 2 bases, with 8 bases left between them. Germline V gene data show CDR1 as SGHRS and CDR2 as YFSETQ. The CDR3 is made up of 13 amino acids.

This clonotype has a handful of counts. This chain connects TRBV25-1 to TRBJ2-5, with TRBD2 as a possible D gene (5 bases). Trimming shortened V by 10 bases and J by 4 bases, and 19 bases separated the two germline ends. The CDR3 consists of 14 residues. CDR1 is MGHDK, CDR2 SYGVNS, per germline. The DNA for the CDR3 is TGTGCCATCTCTGGACTGGATCCGGTAGAGACCCAGTACTTC. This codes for CAISGLDPVETQYF.

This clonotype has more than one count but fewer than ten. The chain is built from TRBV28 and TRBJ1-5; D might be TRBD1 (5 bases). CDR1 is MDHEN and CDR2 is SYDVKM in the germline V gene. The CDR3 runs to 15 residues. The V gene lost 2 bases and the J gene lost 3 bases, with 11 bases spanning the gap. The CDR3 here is CASSLNGHVNQPQHF. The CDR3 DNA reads TGTGCCAGCAGTTTAAATGGACACGTCAATCAGCCCCAGCATTTT.

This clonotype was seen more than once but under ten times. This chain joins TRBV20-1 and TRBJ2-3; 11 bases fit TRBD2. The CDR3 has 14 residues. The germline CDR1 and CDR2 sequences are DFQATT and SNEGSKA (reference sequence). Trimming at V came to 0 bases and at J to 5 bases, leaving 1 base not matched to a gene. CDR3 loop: CSARDSGRVDTQYF. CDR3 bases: TGCAGTGCTAGAGATAGCGGGAGGGTAGATACGCAGTATTTT.

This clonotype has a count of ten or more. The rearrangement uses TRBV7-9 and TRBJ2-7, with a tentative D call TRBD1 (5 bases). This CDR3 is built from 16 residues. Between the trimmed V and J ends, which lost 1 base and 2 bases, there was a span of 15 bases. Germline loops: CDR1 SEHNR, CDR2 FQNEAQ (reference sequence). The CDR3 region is CASSLEGVGITYEQYF. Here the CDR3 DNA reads TGTGCCAGCAGCTTAGAAGGGGTGGGGATCACCTACGAGCAGTACTTC.

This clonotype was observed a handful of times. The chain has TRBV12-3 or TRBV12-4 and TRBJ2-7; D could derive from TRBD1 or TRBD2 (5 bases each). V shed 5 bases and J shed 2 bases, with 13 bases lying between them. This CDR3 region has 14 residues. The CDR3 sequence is CASSPGWGTYEQYF. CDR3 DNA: TGTGCCAGCAGTCCCGGATGGGGGACCTACGAGCAGTACTTC.

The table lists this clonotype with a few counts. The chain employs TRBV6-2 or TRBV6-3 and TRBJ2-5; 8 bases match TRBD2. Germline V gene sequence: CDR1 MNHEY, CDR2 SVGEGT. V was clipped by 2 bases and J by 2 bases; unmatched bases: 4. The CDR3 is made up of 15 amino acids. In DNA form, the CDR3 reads TGTGCCAGCAGTTACATTCGCGGGGGGCAAGAGACCCAGTACTTC. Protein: CASSYIRGGQETQYF.

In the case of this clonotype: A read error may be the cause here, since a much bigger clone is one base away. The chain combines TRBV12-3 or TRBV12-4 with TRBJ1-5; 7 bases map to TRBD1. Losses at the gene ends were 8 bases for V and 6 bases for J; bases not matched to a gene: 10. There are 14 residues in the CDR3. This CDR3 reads CASGLGQGGQPQHF. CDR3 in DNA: TGTGCCAGCGGTCTGGGGCAGGGGGGTCAGCCCCAGCATTTT.

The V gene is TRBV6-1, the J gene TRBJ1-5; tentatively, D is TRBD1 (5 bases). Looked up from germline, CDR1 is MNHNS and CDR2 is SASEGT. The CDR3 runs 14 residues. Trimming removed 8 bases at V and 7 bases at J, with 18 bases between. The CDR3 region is CASSDGGRRQPQHF. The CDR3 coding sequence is TGTGCCAGCTCGGATGGGGGTAGGAGACAGCCCCAGCATTTT.

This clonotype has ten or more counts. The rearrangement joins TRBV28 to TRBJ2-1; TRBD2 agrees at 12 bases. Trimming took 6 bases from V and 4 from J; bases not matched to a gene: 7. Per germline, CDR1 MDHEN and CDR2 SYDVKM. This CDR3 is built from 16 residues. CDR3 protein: CASRAPLAGGYNEQFF. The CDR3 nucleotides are TGTGCCAGCAGGGCCCCACTAGCGGGAGGTTACAATGAGCAGTTCTTC.

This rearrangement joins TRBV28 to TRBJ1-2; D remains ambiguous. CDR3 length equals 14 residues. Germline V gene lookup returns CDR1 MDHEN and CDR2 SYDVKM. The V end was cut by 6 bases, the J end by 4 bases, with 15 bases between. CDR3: CASRSGILGYGYTF. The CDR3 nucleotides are TGTGCCAGCAGATCCGGGATCCTCGGCTATGGCTACACCTTC.

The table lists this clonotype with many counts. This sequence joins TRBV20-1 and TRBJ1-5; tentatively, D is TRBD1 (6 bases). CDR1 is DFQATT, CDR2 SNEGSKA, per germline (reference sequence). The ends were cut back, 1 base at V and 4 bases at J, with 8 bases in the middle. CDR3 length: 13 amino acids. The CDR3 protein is CSARAGVNQPQHF. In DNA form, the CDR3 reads TGCAGTGCTAGAGCAGGGGTGAATCAGCCCCAGCATTTT.